This TCR beta chain was found in a study of cytomegalovirus exposure and HLA in healthy donors. 13 Jbeta primers and 60 Vbeta primers were used for the PCR. Sequencing used immunoSEQ multiplex PCR; TCRdb keeps in-frame clones, though not all of them. Of approximately 120,000 clones detected, roughly 82% appear once; the ten largest clones hold under 15%. General study points: Donor immune exposure was known only as CMV serostatus. Productive status was seen about 87% or about 30% of the time for most TCR beta V segments in an earlier analysis. Roughly uniform depth of sequencing across donors was assumed in presence/absence analyses.

The CDR3 is 12 residues long. Looked up from germline, CDR1 is SGHVS and CDR2 is FNYEAQ. V shed 5 bases and J shed 1 base, with 6 bases lying between them. Turning to this clone: The antigen is undetermined.

J is TRBJ2-7 and V is TRBV7-6; possible D gene TRBD1, 5 bases. The sequence was collected from a woman aged 55-69 years in good health and CMV-seropositive. The specimen sequenced was PBMCs. As DNA, the CDR3 is TGTGCCAGCAGCCCAGGGTCCTACGAGCAGTACTTC. Translating gives CASSPGSYEQYF.